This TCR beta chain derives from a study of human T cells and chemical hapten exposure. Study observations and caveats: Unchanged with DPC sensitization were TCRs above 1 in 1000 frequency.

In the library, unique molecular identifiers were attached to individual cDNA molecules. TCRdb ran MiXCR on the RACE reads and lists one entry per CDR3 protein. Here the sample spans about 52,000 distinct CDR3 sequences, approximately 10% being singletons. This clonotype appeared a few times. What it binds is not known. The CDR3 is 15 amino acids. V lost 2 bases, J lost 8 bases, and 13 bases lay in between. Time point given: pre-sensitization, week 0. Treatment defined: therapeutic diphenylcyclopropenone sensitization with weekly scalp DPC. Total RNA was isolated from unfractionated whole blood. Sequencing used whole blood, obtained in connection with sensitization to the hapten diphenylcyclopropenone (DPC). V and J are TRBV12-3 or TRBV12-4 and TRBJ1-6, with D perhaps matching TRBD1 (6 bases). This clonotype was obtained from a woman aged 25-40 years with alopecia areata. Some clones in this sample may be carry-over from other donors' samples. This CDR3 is CASSLRGHAYSPLHF. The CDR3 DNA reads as TGTGCCAGCAGTTTAAGGGGACACGCTTATTCACCCCTCCACTTT.